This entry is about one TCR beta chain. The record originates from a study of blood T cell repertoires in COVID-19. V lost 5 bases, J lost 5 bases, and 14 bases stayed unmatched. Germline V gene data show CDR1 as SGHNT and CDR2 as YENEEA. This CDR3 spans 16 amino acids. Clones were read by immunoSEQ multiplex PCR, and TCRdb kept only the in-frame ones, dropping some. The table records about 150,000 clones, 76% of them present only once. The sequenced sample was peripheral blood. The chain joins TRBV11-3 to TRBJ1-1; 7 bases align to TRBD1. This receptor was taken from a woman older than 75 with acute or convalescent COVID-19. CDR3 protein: CASSPGQGDRGTEAFF. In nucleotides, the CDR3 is TGTGCCAGCAGCCCCGGCCAGGGGGACCGGGGGACTGAAGCTTTCTTT. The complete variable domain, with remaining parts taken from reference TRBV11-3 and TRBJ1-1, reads EAGVVQSPRYKIIEKKQPVAFWCNPISGHNTLYWYLQNLGQGPELLIRYENEEAVDDSQLPKDRFSAERLKGVDSTLKIQPAELGDSAVYLCASSPGQGDRGTEAFFGQGTRLTVV.